This TCR beta chain was captured by sequencing in a study of persistence of HIV-infected CD4 T cells. Study overall: Suppressive ART had lasted a median of approximately eight years.

Overlapping HIV-1 Gag 15-mer peptides at 0.8 to 1 ug per peptide per mL were used. Memory cells lacking CD40L and CD69 with high CD45RO were sorted. This clone occurred a few times. Its antigen is currently unknown. CDR1 and CDR2 (germline): LGHDT, YNNKEL (reference sequence). Trimming removed 3 bases from V and 11 bases from J, with 14 bases in between. The CDR3 runs to 13 residues. Study-wide findings and caveats: TCRbeta richness was lower in CMV- and Gag-responding cells than in anti-CD3/anti-CD28-responding cells.

The immunoSEQ assay was version 4, run in survey mode. The table came from immunoSEQ multiplex PCR; TCRdb's copy has only in-frame clones and leaves some out. The sample has just over 40,000 clones, around three quarters seen once. V gene TRBV3-1 (or the pseudogene TRBV3-2) combines with J gene TRBJ1-5; perhaps TRBD1 as D (6 bases). The receptor was isolated from an adult man with HIV who was CMV-seropositive. Specimen: CD4+ T cells sorted from PBMCs after 18-hour stimulation, collected from a patient who received antiretroviral therapy. This CDR3 is CASSQGGFRAQHF. CDR3 coding DNA: TGTGCCAGCAGCCAGGGGGGCTTCAGGGCCCAGCATTTT.